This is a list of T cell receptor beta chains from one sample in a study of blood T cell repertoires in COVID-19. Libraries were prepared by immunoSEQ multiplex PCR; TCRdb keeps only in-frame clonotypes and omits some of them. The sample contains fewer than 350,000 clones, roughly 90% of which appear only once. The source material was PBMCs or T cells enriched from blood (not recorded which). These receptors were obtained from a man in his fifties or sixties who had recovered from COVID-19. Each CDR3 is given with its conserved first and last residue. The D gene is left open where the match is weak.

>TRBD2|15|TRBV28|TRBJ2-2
CASDGGLAIRGELFF
TGTGCCAGCGACGGAGGACTAGCAATCCGCGGGGAGCTGTTTTTT
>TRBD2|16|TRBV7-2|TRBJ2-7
CASSRTSSQSSYEQYF
TGTGCCAGCAGCCGGACTAGCTCCCAGAGCTCCTACGAGCAGTACTTC
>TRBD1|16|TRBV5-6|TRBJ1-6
CASSWAGTGEDSPLHF
TGTGCCAGCAGCTGGGCCGGGACAGGGGAAGATTCACCCCTCCACTTT
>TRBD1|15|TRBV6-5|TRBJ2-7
CASSGPGQGAYEQYF
TGTGCCAGCAGCGGTCCGGGACAGGGGGCCTACGAGCAGTACTTC
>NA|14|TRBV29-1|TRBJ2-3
CSVVVATSTDTQYF
TGCAGCGTTGTCGTAGCCACGAGCACAGATACGCAGTATTTT
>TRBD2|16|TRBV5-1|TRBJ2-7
CASSLGNSGGPGEQYF
TGCGCCAGCAGCTTGGGAAACTCGGGAGGGCCGGGCGAGCAGTACTTC
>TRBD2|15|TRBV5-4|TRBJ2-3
CASRPSGRNGDTQYF
TGTGCCAGCAGACCGAGCGGGAGGAATGGGGATACGCAGTATTTT
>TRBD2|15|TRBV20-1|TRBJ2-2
CSASSSGSLVGELFF
TGCAGTGCTAGTAGCAGCGGGAGTTTAGTCGGGGAGCTGTTTTTT
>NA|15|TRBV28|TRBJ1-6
CASNLGGLTNSPLHF
TGTGCCAGCAACCTGGGGGGACTTACCAATTCACCCCTCCACTTT
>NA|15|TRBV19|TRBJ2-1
CASSRDIGRYNEQFF
TGTGCCAGTAGCAGGGACATCGGGAGGTACAATGAGCAGTTCTTC
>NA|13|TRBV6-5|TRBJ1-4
CASRQGSKEKLFF
TGTGCCAGCAGGCAGGGTAGTAAGGAAAAACTGTTTTTT
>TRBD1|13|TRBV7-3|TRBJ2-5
CASSNRGVETQYF
TGTGCCAGCAGCAACAGGGGGGTGGAGACCCAGTACTTC
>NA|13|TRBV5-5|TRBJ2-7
CASAGGILYEQYF
TGTGCCTCAGCTGGGGGGATCCTCTACGAGCAGTACTTC
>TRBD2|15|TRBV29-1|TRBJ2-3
CSVSGLAGKTDTQYF
TGCAGCGTTTCGGGACTAGCGGGAAAGACAGATACGCAGTATTTT
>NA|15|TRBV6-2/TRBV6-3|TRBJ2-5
CASSYQMGVQETQYF
TGTGCCAGCAGTTACCAGATGGGAGTGCAAGAGACCCAGTACTTC